One sample yielded the 26 T cell receptor beta chains listed below, sequenced in a study of blood T cell repertoires in COVID-19. Produced via immunoSEQ multiplex PCR; TCRdb's table is partial and in-frame only. Of about 230,000 clones listed, 89% are singletons. The sequencing sample was made of PBMCs or T cells enriched from blood (not recorded which). The source of these receptors is a woman aged 25 to 39 with acute COVID-19.

Only a few counts were recorded for this clone. The rearrangement links TRBV5-1 to TRBJ1-2, with D possibly being TRBD1 (5 bases). The CDR3 is 14 amino acids. The ends were cut back, 1 base at V and 3 bases at J, with 10 bases in the middle. Germline V gives CDR1 SGHRS, CDR2 YFSETQ. The CDR3 nucleotides are TGCGCCAGCAGCTTGCCCGCACAGGACTATGGCTACACCTTC. It encodes CASSLPAQDYGYTF.

The V gene is TRBV21-1, the J gene TRBJ1-5; TRBD1, the D gene given by the table, was not confirmed from the DNA. TRBV21-1 is an annotated pseudogene. The CDR3 spans 15 residues. CDR3 residues: CASRVDRGGTQPQHF. Here the CDR3 DNA reads TGTGCCAGCAGGGTGGACAGGGGGGGCACTCAGCCCCAGCATTTT.

This clone was counted many times. V usage is TRBV9 and J usage is TRBJ1-3; a possible D gene is TRBD1 (6 bases). Germline CDR1 and CDR2: SGDLS and YYNGEE. This CDR3 has 14 residues. Trimming pared 4 bases from V and 4 bases from J, leaving 12 bases between. CDR3 sequence reads: CASSLTGSGNTIYF. The CDR3, as DNA: TGTGCCAGCAGCCTTACAGGGTCGGGAAACACCATATATTTT.

This chain links TRBV15 with TRBJ1-2; possibly TRBD1 for D (6 bases). Trimming cost V 2 bases and J 7 bases, with 11 bases left between them. Germline CDR1 is LNHNV and CDR2 is YYDKDF (reference sequence). This CDR3 region has 13 residues. CDR3 sequence reads: CATSRSGVAGYTF. CDR3 in DNA: TGTGCCACCAGCAGATCAGGGGTTGCTGGCTACACCTTC.

V gene TRBV7-9 combines with J gene TRBJ1-2, with D hard to call. V shed 6 bases and J shed 8 bases, with 7 bases lying between them. This CDR3 has 10 residues. Germline CDR1 reads SEHNR; CDR2 reads FQNEAQ (reference sequence). The CDR3 reads CASRGEGYTF. CDR3 in DNA: TGTGCCAGCAGGGGAGAGGGCTACACCTTC. Drawing the rest from reference TRBV7-9 and TRBJ1-2, the complete variable domain is DTGVSQNPRHKITKRGQNVTFRCDPISEHNRLYWYRQTLGQGPEFLTYFQNEAQLEKSRLLSDRFSAERPKGSFSTLEIQRTEQGDSAMYLCASRGEGYTFGSGTRLTVV.

This clone was detected once. This sequence joins TRBV12-5 and TRBJ2-3; D is ambiguous. There are 14 residues in the CDR3. Between the trimmed V and J ends, which lost 3 bases and 0 bases, there was a span of 7 bases. The germline V gene has CDR1 LGHNT and CDR2 FRNRAP. Written as DNA, the CDR3 is TGTGCTAGTGGTTTAAGCGTCAGCACAGATACGCAGTATTTT. Protein product: CASGLSVSTDTQYF.

The chain employs TRBV3-1 (or the pseudogene TRBV3-2) and TRBJ2-2; no definite D call. Germline V CDR1 and CDR2: LGHDT, YNNKEL (reference sequence). The V gene lost 2 bases and the J gene lost 3 bases, with 7 bases spanning the gap. This CDR3 is 14 amino acids long. In DNA, the CDR3 is TGTGCCAGCAGCCAAAAGCCTCACACCGGGGAGCTGTTTTTT. Translating it yields CASSQKPHTGELFF.

The rearrangement links TRBV27 to TRBJ1-5; D gene ambiguous. The V gene's germline CDR1 is MNHEY and CDR2 SMNVEV (reference sequence). This CDR3 has 13 residues. V dropped 5 bases and J dropped 5 bases, with 10 bases sitting between them. CDR3 in DNA: TGTGCCAGCAGTCTAAACGGGGATCAGCCCCAGCATTTT. Amino acids: CASSLNGDQPQHF.

The V gene is TRBV4-3, the J gene TRBJ2-5; D may be TRBD1 (5 bases). The CDR3 consists of 16 residues. V lost 0 bases to trimming and J lost 1 base, with 12 bases between them. The V gene's germline CDR1 is LGHNA and CDR2 YSLEER. CDR3 coding DNA: TGCGCCAGCAGCCAAGACGATATGGGGCTCCAAGAGACCCAGTACTTC. Translating it yields CASSQDDMGLQETQYF.

The V call is TRBV6-2 or TRBV6-3, the J call TRBJ1-2; D possibly corresponds to TRBD1 (5 bases). The CDR3 contains 16 residues. V lost 2 bases to trimming and J lost 8 bases, with 21 bases between them. The germline V gene encodes CDR1 MNHEY and CDR2 SVGEGT. The CDR3 protein is CASSYQMGTLLEGYTF. The DNA for the CDR3 is TGTGCCAGCAGTTACCAGATGGGGACTCTCTTGGAAGGCTACACCTTC.

The rearrangement joins TRBV28 to TRBJ1-4; a possible D gene is TRBD1 (5 bases). V lost 6 bases, J lost 8 bases, and 13 bases lay in between. This CDR3 has 13 amino acids. Germline V gene lookup returns CDR1 MDHEN and CDR2 SYDVKM. Written as DNA, the CDR3 is TGTGCCAGCAGGGGGGGGGTACGGGAAAAACTGTTTTTT. Translating it yields CASRGGVREKLFF.

The chain has TRBV19 and TRBJ1-3; a weak D match, TRBD1 (5 bases). The CDR3 runs 14 residues. Germline assignment: CDR1 LNHDA and CDR2 SQIVND (reference sequence). Trimming took 6 bases from V and 4 from J, leaving 13 bases between them. The DNA of the CDR3 is TGTGCCAGTAGCAGCGGGGACGTGGGAAACACCATATATTTT. This translates into CASSSGDVGNTIYF. Full variable domain (rest looked up from reference TRBV19 and TRBJ1-3): DGGITQSPKYLFRKEGQNVTLSCEQNLNHDAMYWYRQDPGQGLRLIYYSQIVNDFQKGDIAEGYSVSREKKESFPLTVTSAQKNPTAFYLCASSSGDVGNTIYFGEGSWLTVV.

A few counts support this clone. The rearrangement links TRBV18 to TRBJ1-2; 9 bases agree with TRBD1. CDR1 and CDR2 (germline): KGHSH, LQKENI. With 5 bases clipped from V and 2 bases from J, the junction kept 9 bases outside the gene matches. The CDR3 length is 16 residues. The CDR3 sequence: CASSVYRGQGNYGYTF. In nucleotides, the CDR3 is TGTGCCAGCTCAGTCTACAGGGGGCAAGGGAACTATGGCTACACCTTC.

This clone was picked up a small number of times. The chain recombines TRBV7-6 with TRBJ1-1, with a weak D call TRBD1 (5 bases). With 5 bases removed from V and 4 bases from J, the gap between germline ends came to 11 bases. Per germline, CDR1 SGHVS and CDR2 FNYEAQ. This CDR3 comprises 13 residues. This CDR3 is CASSRGTVTEAFF. CDR3 nucleotides: TGTGCCAGCAGCCGGGGGACTGTCACTGAAGCTTTCTTT.

In this sample, this clone turned up once. V and J are TRBV5-1 and TRBJ1-6, with D hard to call. From germline, CDR1 is SGHRS and CDR2 YFSETQ. This CDR3 is built from 13 residues. V was clipped by 4 bases and J by 10 bases, with 12 bases between them. The CDR3 loop reads CASSTTIESPLHF. CDR3 DNA: TGCGCCAGCAGCACTACAATTGAATCACCCCTCCACTTT.

V gene TRBV19 combines with J gene TRBJ1-5; 12 nucleotides line up with TRBD1. The CDR3 totals 16 residues. Unmatched junction bases numbered 7, after V lost 5 bases and J lost 5 bases. CDR1 and CDR2 (germline): LNHDA, SQIVND (reference sequence). The CDR3 region is CASSPRDRGPHQPQHF. The DNA of the CDR3 is TGTGCCAGTAGTCCAAGGGACAGGGGGCCGCATCAGCCCCAGCATTTT.

This chain uses TRBV5-1 with TRBJ2-5; 7 bases fit TRBD2. Trimming at V came to 0 bases and at J to 4 bases, leaving 15 bases not matched to a gene. Germline V CDR1 and CDR2: SGHRS, YFSETQ. This CDR3 has 18 amino acids. The CDR3: CASSLAGGGGGLPETQYF. CDR3 DNA: TGCGCCAGCAGCTTGGCGGGGGGAGGCGGAGGTCTTCCAGAGACCCAGTACTTC. Filled out from reference TRBV5-1 and TRBJ2-5, the complete variable domain reads KAGVTQTPRYLIKTRGQQVTLSCSPISGHRSVSWYQQTPGQGLQFLFEYFSETQRNKGNFPGRFSGRQFSNSRSEMNVSTLELGDSALYLCASSLAGGGGGLPETQYFGPGTRLLVL.

This chain joins TRBV5-1 and TRBJ1-3; D is perhaps TRBD1 (6 bases). Germline V gene lookup returns CDR1 SGHRS and CDR2 YFSETQ. The CDR3 has 15 amino acids. V shed 5 bases and J shed 0 bases, with 12 bases lying between them. The CDR3, as DNA: TGCGCCAGCAGGCCGGGACATAGCTCTGGAAACACCATATATTTT. Encoded protein: CASRPGHSSGNTIYF. Full variable domain (outside the CDR3, taken from reference TRBV5-1 and TRBJ1-3): KAGVTQTPRYLIKTRGQQVTLSCSPISGHRSVSWYQQTPGQGLQFLFEYFSETQRNKGNFPGRFSGRQFSNSRSEMNVSTLELGDSALYLCASRPGHSSGNTIYFGEGSWLTVV.

The genes are TRBV19 and TRBJ1-1; TRBD1 is a possible D gene (5 bases). Germline CDR1 is LNHDA and CDR2 is SQIVND (reference sequence). CDR3 length: 12 residues. Trimming cost V 4 bases and J 6 bases, with 9 bases left between them. The CDR3 coding sequence is TGTGCCAGTAGTACGTGGGGGGCTGAAGCTTTCTTT. Encoded protein: CASSTWGAEAFF.

The chain is built from TRBV7-3 and TRBJ2-6; 10 bases are a match to TRBD1. The CDR3 is 18 residues long. Germline values: CDR1 SGHTA, CDR2 FQGTGA. V dropped 5 bases and J dropped 1; count of bases not matched to a gene: 8. The CDR3, as DNA: TGTGCCAGCAGCCCCGGGACAGGGGTATCATCTGGGGCCAACGTCCTGACTTTC. This gives the protein CASSPGTGVSSGANVLTF.

This clone has only a few counts. This chain connects TRBV19 to TRBJ2-3; 10 bases match TRBD1. Germline-derived CDR1 and CDR2 are LNHDA and SQIVND (reference sequence). V dropped 10 bases and J dropped 0; count of bases not matched to a gene: 10. The CDR3 sequence is 16 residues long. The CDR3 sequence is CATDSGTGASTDTQYF. The DNA for the CDR3 is TGTGCCACCGATTCCGGGACAGGGGCAAGCACAGATACGCAGTATTTT.

The sample holds one count of this clone. The chain uses TRBV6-5 and TRBJ2-7; tentatively, D is TRBD2 (6 bases). Germline V gene sequence: CDR1 MNHEY, CDR2 SVGAGI. The ends were cut back, 2 bases at V and 7 bases at J, with 18 bases in the middle. This CDR3 has 15 amino acids. The CDR3 DNA follows: TGTGCCAGCAGTTACGACCGGGAGCTCCTAGGGGAGCAGTACTTC. It translates to CASSYDRELLGEQYF.

The gene calls are TRBV15 and TRBJ1-4; 11 bases are shared with TRBD1. With V trimmed by 2 bases and J by 0 bases, 8 bases remained unmatched. The CDR3 consists of 19 residues. The germline V gene encodes CDR1 LNHNV and CDR2 YYDKDF (reference sequence). Here the CDR3 reads CATSRTGQGVVATNEKLFF. The CDR3 DNA sequence: TGTGCCACCAGCAGAACGGGACAGGGGGTAGTTGCAACTAATGAAAAACTGTTTTTT.

The V gene is TRBV2, the J gene TRBJ1-1; a possible D gene is TRBD1 (6 bases). Germline CDR1 SNHLY, CDR2 FYNNEI. This CDR3 contains 13 residues. Trimming took off 6 bases at V and 0 bases at J, with 8 bases between the two ends. CDR3 sequence: CASSRDMNTEAFF. CDR3 nucleotides: TGTGCCAGCAGCCGGGACATGAACACTGAAGCTTTCTTT.

The chain joins TRBV5-1 to TRBJ2-7; 15 positions match TRBD2. Losses at the gene ends were 4 bases for V and 5 bases for J; bases not matched to a gene: 4. This CDR3 comprises 15 residues. Germline-derived CDR1 and CDR2 are SGHRS and YFSETQ. The CDR3, as DNA: TGCGCCAGCAGCGCCCGGACTAGCGGGGGGGACGAGCAGTACTTC. As protein: CASSARTSGGDEQYF.

The chain joins TRBV14 to TRBJ2-7; 9 positions agree with TRBD1. The CDR3 contains 16 residues. V shed 1 base and J 4 bases; nucleotides not matched to a gene: 8. CDR1 SGHDN and CDR2 FVKESK come from the germline V gene. The CDR3 DNA sequence: TGTGCCAGCAGCCAAGGACCCGGGACAGGGACTTACGAGCAGTACTTC. As protein: CASSQGPGTGTYEQYF.